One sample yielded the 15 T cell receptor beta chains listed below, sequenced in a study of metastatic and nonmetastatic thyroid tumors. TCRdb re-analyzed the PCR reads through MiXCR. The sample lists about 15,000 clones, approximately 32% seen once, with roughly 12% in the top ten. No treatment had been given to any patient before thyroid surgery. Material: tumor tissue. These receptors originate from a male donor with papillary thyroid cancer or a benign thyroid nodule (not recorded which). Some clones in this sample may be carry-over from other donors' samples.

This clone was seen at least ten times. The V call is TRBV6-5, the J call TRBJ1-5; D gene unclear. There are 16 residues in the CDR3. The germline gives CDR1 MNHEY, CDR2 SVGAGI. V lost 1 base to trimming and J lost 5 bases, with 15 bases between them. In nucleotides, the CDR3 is TGTGCCAGCAGTTACTTGAGGGTGGGCGCCGATCAGCCCCAGCATTTT. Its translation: CASSYLRVGADQPQHF.

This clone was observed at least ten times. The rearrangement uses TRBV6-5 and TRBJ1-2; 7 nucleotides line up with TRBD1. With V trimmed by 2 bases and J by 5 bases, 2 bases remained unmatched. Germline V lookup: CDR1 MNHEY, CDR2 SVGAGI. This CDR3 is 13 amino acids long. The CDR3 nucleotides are TGTGCCAGCAGTTACGACAGGGATTATGGCTACACCTTC. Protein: CASSYDRDYGYTF.

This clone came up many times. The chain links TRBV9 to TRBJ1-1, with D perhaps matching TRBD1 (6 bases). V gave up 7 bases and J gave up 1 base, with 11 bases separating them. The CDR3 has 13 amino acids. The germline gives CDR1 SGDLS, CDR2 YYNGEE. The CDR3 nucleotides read TGTGCCAGCGGGCAGGGGCCGAACACTGAAGCTTTCTTT. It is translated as CASGQGPNTEAFF.

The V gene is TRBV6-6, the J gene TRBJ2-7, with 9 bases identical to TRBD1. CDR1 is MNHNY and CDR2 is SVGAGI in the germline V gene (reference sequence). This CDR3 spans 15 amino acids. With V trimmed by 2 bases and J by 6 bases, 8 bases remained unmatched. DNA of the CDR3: TGTGCCAGCAGTTACCTCCCGGACAGGGGTTCCGAGCAGTACTTC. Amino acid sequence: CASSYLPDRGSEQYF.

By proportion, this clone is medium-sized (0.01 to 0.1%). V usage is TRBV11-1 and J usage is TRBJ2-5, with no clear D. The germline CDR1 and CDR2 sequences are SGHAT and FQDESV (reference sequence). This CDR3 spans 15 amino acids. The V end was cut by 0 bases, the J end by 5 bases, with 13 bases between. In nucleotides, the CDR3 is TGTGCCAGCAGCTTAGCGCGGACGATGAGTGAGACCCAGTACTTC. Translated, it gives CASSLARTMSETQYF.

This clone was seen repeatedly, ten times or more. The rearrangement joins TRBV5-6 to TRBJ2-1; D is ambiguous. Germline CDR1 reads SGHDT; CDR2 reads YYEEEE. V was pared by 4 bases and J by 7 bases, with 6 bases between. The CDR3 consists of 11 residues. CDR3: CASSVENEQFF. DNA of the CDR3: TGTGCCAGCAGCGTAGAGAATGAGCAGTTCTTC.

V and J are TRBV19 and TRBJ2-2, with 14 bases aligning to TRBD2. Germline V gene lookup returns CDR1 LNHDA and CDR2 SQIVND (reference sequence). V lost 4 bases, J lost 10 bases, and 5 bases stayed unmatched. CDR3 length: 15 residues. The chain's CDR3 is CASSKGLAGVAELFF. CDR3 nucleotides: TGTGCCAGTAGTAAGGGACTAGCGGGAGTTGCGGAGCTGTTTTTT.

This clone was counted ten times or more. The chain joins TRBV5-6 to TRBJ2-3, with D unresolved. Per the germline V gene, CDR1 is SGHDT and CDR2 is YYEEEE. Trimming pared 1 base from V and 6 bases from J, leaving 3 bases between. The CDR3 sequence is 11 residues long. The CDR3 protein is CASSLRDTQYF. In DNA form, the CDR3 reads TGTGCCAGCAGCTTGAGGGATACGCAGTATTTT.

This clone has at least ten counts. As DNA, the CDR3 is TGTGCCAGCAGTGGGTATCGGACAGGGGGACTCTACAATGAGCAGTTCTTC. Its protein is CASSGYRTGGLYNEQFF. This rearrangement joins TRBV28 to TRBJ2-1; 10 bases agree with TRBD1. V was clipped by 5 bases and J by 3 bases; unmatched bases: 10. The CDR3 extends over 17 amino acids. From germline, CDR1 is MDHEN and CDR2 SYDVKM.

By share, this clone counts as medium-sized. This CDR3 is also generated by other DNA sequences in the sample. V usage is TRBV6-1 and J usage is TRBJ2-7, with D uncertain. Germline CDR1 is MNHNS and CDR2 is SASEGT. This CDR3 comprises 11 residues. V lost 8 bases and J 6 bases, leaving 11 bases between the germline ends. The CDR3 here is CASRKATEQYF. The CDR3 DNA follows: TGTGCCAGCCGGAAAGCAACCGAGCAGTACTTC.

In DNA form, the CDR3 reads TGTGCCAGCAGGACTTGCGGGGGTTGCTCCGAGCAGTACTTC. This sequence encodes CASRTCGGCSEQYF. The rearrangement links TRBV11-3 to TRBJ2-7; the match to TRBD2 covers 7 bases. Germline V gene data show CDR1 as SGHNT and CDR2 as YENEEA. The CDR3 contains 14 residues. Trimming at V came to 6 bases and at J to 6 bases, leaving 11 bases not matched to a gene.

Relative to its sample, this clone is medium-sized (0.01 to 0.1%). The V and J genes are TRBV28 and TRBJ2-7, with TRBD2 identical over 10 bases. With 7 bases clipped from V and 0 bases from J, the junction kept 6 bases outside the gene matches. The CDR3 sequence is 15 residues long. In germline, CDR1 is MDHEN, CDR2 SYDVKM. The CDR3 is CASTALAGGSYEQYF. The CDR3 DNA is TGTGCCAGCACTGCTTTAGCGGGAGGCTCCTACGAGCAGTACTTC.

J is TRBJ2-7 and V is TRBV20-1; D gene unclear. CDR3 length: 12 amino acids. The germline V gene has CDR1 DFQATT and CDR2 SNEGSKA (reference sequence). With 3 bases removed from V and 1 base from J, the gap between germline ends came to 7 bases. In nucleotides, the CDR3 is TGCAGTGCTAGTTTAGCTTCCTACGAGCAGTACTTC. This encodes CSASLASYEQYF.

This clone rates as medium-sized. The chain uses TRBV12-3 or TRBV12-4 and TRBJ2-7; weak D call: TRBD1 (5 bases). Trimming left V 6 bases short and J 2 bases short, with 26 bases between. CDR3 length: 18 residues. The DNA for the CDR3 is TGTGCCAGCAGCCCAGGACACTCCTCACATCCTGCGACCTACGAGCAGTACTTC. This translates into CASSPGHSSHPATYEQYF.

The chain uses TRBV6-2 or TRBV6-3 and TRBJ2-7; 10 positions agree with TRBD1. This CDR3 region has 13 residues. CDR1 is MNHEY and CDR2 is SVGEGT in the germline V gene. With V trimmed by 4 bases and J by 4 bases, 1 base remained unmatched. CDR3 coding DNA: TGTGCCAGCAGTTCGGGACAGGGGTACGAGCAGTACTTC. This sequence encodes CASSSGQGYEQYF.